This TCR beta chain was documented in a study of blood T cell repertoires in COVID-19. About the study: COVID-19 samples from acute and convalescent phases originated in the United States, Italy and Spain.

The CDR3 has 16 residues. Germline lookup yields CDR1 SGHNT and CDR2 YYREEE (reference sequence). Losses at the gene ends were 3 bases for V and 7 bases for J; bases not matched to a gene: 16. This clone was counted once. This table comes from immunoSEQ multiplex PCR, and its TCRdb copy is limited to in-frame clones, with some not included. The sample shows around 78,000 clones, around nine tenths of them seen only once. The source is a man between 45 and 60 years old with active COVID-19. J is TRBJ2-7 and V is TRBV5-4; 7 bases are a match to TRBD1. The sequenced material came from peripheral blood. CDR3 bases: TGTGCCAGCAGCTCGGACAGGTCCCTCCGAGTTAGGGAGCAGTACTTC. Its translation: CASSSDRSLRVREQYF.